These T cell receptor beta chains were read from a single sample in a study of CD8 T cells in ankylosing spondylitis. TCRdb passed the 5' RACE reads through MiXCR, listing each CDR3 protein once. This table holds 450,000 or so distinct CDR3 sequences, 20% to 30% found once. Source material: blood, either unsorted or a sorted T cell fraction (not recorded which). All receptors come from a male donor with ankylosing spondylitis. Both conserved end residues are part of each CDR3. A D gene is named only where the DNA matches it firmly. Some rows mark clone size as missing; the rest say once, few, many or name a class of expanded clone.

. | TRBJ2-2 | TRBV5-1 | TRBD2 | CASSLVAGDLNTGELFF | TGCGCCAGCAGCTTGGTAGCGGGAGATTTGAACACCGGGGAGCTGTTTTTT
. | TRBJ2-2 | TRBV7-2 | TRBD2 | CASSLAGLAGDFGELFF | TGTGCCAGCAGCTTAGCTGGGCTAGCGGGGGACTTCGGGGAGCTGTTTTTT
few | TRBJ2-3 | TRBV11-3 | TRBD1 | CASRRQGAGDTQYF | TGTGCCAGCAGACGCCAGGGGGCCGGAGATACGCAGTATTTT
. | TRBJ1-2 | TRBV7-9 | TRBD1 | CASSLPPGTDRGYTF | TGTGCCAGCAGCTTACCGCCGGGGACAGACCGAGGCTACACCTTC
. | TRBJ2-3 | TRBV2 | TRBD1 | CASRFDRGRDTQYF | TGTGCCAGCAGATTTGACAGGGGCAGGGATACGCAGTATTTT
. | TRBJ2-5 | TRBV7-7 | . | CASSLLGLQETQYF | TGTGCCAGCAGCTTATTAGGTCTCCAAGAGACCCAGTACTTC
. | TRBJ2-3 | TRBV7-2 | TRBD2 | CASSPRGGRAVDTQYF | TGTGCCAGCAGCCCCAGAGGCGGGAGGGCCGTCGATACGCAGTATTTT
few | TRBJ2-1 | TRBV30 | . | CAWSVGQDVDNEQFF | TGTGCCTGGAGTGTGGGGCAGGACGTTGACAATGAGCAGTTCTTC
. | TRBJ2-1 | TRBV7-2 | . | CASNSRGNEQFF | TGTGCCAGCAACTCCAGGGGCAATGAGCAGTTCTTC
few | TRBJ2-3 | TRBV29-1 | TRBD1 | CSVEGQGYSTDTQYF | TGCAGCGTTGAGGGACAGGGGTACAGCACAGATACGCAGTATTTT
many | TRBJ2-1 | TRBV5-1 | TRBD2 | CASSLGLAGGNEQFF | TGTGCCAGCAGTTTGGGGCTAGCGGGAGGTAATGAGCAGTTCTTC
. | TRBJ2-1 | TRBV20-1 | . | CSARVGGGDEQFF | TGCAGTGCTAGAGTTGGGGGCGGTGATGAGCAGTTCTTC
. | TRBJ1-3 | TRBV7-2 | . | CASSLQTGSAGNTIYF | TGTGCCAGCAGCTTACAAACAGGGAGCGCTGGAAACACCATATATTTT
few | TRBJ2-3 | TRBV11-3 | . | CASHGGGSTDTQYF | TGTGCCAGCCACGGGGGCGGGAGTACAGATACGCAGTATTTT
many | TRBJ2-1 | TRBV29-1 | TRBD2 | CSVFSGRSYNEQFF | TGCAGCGTGTTTAGCGGGAGGTCCTACAATGAGCAGTTCTTC
. | TRBJ2-2 | TRBV7-2 | . | CASSLLINTGELFF | TGTGCCAGCAGCTTACTGATTAACACCGGGGAGCTGTTTTTT
many | TRBJ1-6 | TRBV7-8 | TRBD1 | CASSLRTGSNSPLHF | TGTGCCAGCAGCTTAAGGACAGGGTCAAATTCACCCCTCCACTTT
many | TRBJ1-1 | TRBV5-1 | . | CASSLVVGAAEAFF | TGCGCCAGCAGCTTGGTCGTGGGGGCGGCTGAAGCTTTCTTT
. | TRBJ2-7 | TRBV13 | TRBD2 | CASSTETSGTGEQYF | TGTGCCAGCAGCACCGAGACTAGCGGGACGGGCGAGCAGTACTTC
. | TRBJ2-3 | TRBV7-9 | . | CASSMTGSPDTQYF | TGTGCCAGCAGCATGACAGGTTCCCCAGATACGCAGTATTTT
. | TRBJ2-1 | TRBV5-1 | TRBD2 | CASSLSGTSGTNEQFF | TGCGCCAGCAGCTTGAGCGGGACTAGCGGTACCAATGAGCAGTTCTTC
. | TRBJ2-5 | TRBV24-1 | . | CATSGTGEQETQYF | TGTGCCACCAGTGGGACGGGAGAACAAGAGACCCAGTACTTC
. | TRBJ1-5 | TRBV5-5 | . | CASSLADALWSNQPQHF | TGTGCCAGCAGCTTGGCCGACGCCCTCTGGAGCAATCAGCCCCAGCATTTT
. | TRBJ1-1 | TRBV7-2 | . | CASTRLAFDTEAFF | TGTGCCAGCACCCGGCTAGCATTTGACACTGAAGCTTTCTTT
. | TRBJ1-5 | TRBV20-1 | . | CSATSGFSHQPQHF | TGCAGTGCAACCTCAGGGTTTAGCCATCAGCCCCAGCATTTT
few | TRBJ2-2 | TRBV4-2 | . | CASSQDSMGELFF | TGTGCCAGCAGCCAAGATTCGATGGGGGAGCTGTTTTTT
once | TRBJ2-2 | TRBV7-6 | TRBD2 | CASSSTGTSGMGELFF | TGTGCCAGCAGCTCGACCGGGACTAGCGGAATGGGGGAGCTGTTTTTT
few | TRBJ2-1 | TRBV5-6 | TRBD2 | CASSSPGTSGRLHEQFF | TGTGCCAGCAGCAGTCCCGGGACTAGCGGGAGGCTTCATGAGCAGTTCTTC
. | TRBJ2-1 | TRBV10-1 | . | CASGLTGSYNEQFF | TGCGCCAGTGGATTGACAGGTTCCTACAATGAGCAGTTCTTC
many | TRBJ2-1 | TRBV10-1 | . | CASRDRGEQFF | TGTGCCAGCAGGGACCGGGGTGAGCAGTTCTTC
. | TRBJ2-3 | TRBV4-1 | . | CASSLSSGTDTQYF | TGCGCCAGCAGCCTCTCTAGCGGCACAGATACGCAGTATTTT
. | TRBJ2-3 | TRBV7-9 | TRBD1 | CASSFGQGGTDTQYF | TGTGCCAGCAGCTTCGGACAGGGGGGAACAGATACGCAGTATTTT
few | TRBJ2-3 | TRBV7-9 | TRBD2 | CASSSGTSGRGADTQYF | TGTGCCAGCAGCTCCGGGACTAGCGGGAGAGGAGCAGATACGCAGTATTTT
few | TRBJ2-2 | TRBV10-3 | . | CAINEGGEELFF | TGTGCCATCAACGAGGGGGGAGAAGAGCTGTTTTTT
few | TRBJ1-5 | TRBV12-3/TRBV12-4 | . | CASRAGHNQPQHF | TGTGCCAGCAGGGCAGGGCACAATCAGCCCCAGCATTTT
few | TRBJ1-2 | TRBV20-1 | . | CSAPAGLLFYGYTF | TGCAGTGCCCCGGCAGGACTCCTCTTCTATGGCTACACCTTC
few | TRBJ2-1 | TRBV20-1 | . | CSARGGTGYSLYNEQFF | TGCAGTGCTAGAGGAGGTACGGGCTATTCACTATACAATGAGCAGTTCTTC
. | TRBJ2-7 | TRBV11-2 | . | CASSLIGIGFYGSYEQYF | TGTGCCAGCAGCTTAATTGGTATAGGGTTTTACGGGTCCTACGAGCAGTACTTC
. | TRBJ2-5 | TRBV24-1 | TRBD2 | CATSDPGLAGSETQYF | TGTGCCACCAGTGACCCTGGACTAGCGGGGTCGGAGACCCAGTACTTC
few | TRBJ2-1 | TRBV9 | . | CASSVAGVTIDEQFF | TGTGCCAGCAGCGTAGCAGGGGTTACAATTGATGAGCAGTTCTTC
. | TRBJ2-7 | TRBV14 | . | CASSRLQGGTYEQYF | TGTGCCAGCAGCCGTCTTCAGGGTGGAACCTACGAGCAGTACTTC
. | TRBJ1-1 | TRBV25-1 | TRBD1 | CASSKQGTGTEAFF | TGTGCCAGCAGTAAACAGGGGACGGGCACTGAAGCTTTCTTT
few | TRBJ1-2 | TRBV5-1 | . | CASSVGVGYTF | TGCGCCAGCAGCGTCGGCGTGGGCTACACCTTC
. | TRBJ2-2 | TRBV5-1 | . | CASSRDGSNTGELFF | TGCGCCAGCAGCAGGGACGGTTCGAACACCGGGGAGCTGTTTTTT
. | TRBJ1-5 | TRBV5-1 | . | CASRPGIGNQPQHF | TGCGCCAGCAGGCCGGGTATCGGCAATCAGCCCCAGCATTTT
few | TRBJ1-1 | TRBV20-1 | . | CSARDGAENTEAFF | TGCAGTGCTAGAGACGGCGCGGAAAACACTGAAGCTTTCTTT